This T cell receptor (beta chain) emerged from a study of cytomegalovirus exposure and HLA in healthy donors. Findings of the study overall: Among CMV-associated TCR beta chains, most appeared HLA-restricted in a later analysis. The CMV antigen specificity of a few CMV-associated chains was confirmed through in vitro analysis.

The CDR3 is 18 residues long. V shed 0 bases and J 4 bases; nucleotides not matched to a gene: 9. Germline CDR1 is LGHNA and CDR2 is YNFKEQ. 60 Vbeta and 13 Jbeta primers were used in PCR. Assay: immunoSEQ multiplex PCR; the TCRdb copy retains only in-frame clones and omits some. This table lists 49,000 or so clones. As concerns this clone: The antigen remains undetermined.

The sequenced material came from PBMCs. The receptor comes from a middle-aged man in good health and CMV-seropositive. The rearrangement uses TRBV4-2 and TRBJ2-3; TRBD2 matches 11 bases. CDR3 DNA sequence: TGTGCCAGCAGCCAAGAGGGTGGACTAGCGGGTAGGGCAGATACGCAGTATTTT. Translating it yields CASSQEGGLAGRADTQYF.